The 10 T cell receptor beta chains listed next were all sequenced from one sample in a study of shared clonotypes between healthy human individuals (dated by TCRdb to the early 2020s). Library construction relied on the immunoSEQ multiplex PCR assay. This is the immuneACCESS table as TCRdb keeps it, with only in-frame sequences that have V and J called. A part of the clones is gone; compared with another copy, unresolved V genes explain less than half, and the rest is unexplained. Recorded for this sample are over a million clones; roughly 96% of them occurred a single time. The leading ten clones occupy approximately 1.1% of the sample. The sequencing input was naive CD4+ T cells sorted from blood. In the paper's terms, the cell subset or site label means: CD45RA+ positively selected. The receptors here all came from a man under 40 in good health.

This rearrangement joins TRBV5-1 to TRBJ1-4; 9 bases are shared with TRBD1. The J segment lost 6 bases and the V segment lost 3 bases, leaving 3 bases of the junction unmatched. CDR3 length: 14 residues. Germline CDR1 and CDR2: SGHRS and YFSETQ. The CDR3 loop reads CASSSTGGDEKLFF. CDR3 sequence (DNA): TGCGCCAGCAGCTCGACAGGGGGGGATGAAAAACTGTTTTTT.

As DNA, the CDR3 is TGTGCCAGCAGCCAAGTCAGGGGCCAAACCTACAATGAGCAGTTCTTC. It specifies CASSQVRGQTYNEQFF. V is TRBV11-2 and J is TRBJ2-1; a weak D match, TRBD1 (6 bases). Germline V lookup: CDR1 SGHAT, CDR2 FQNNGV. The CDR3 is 16 residues long. V was cut by 5 bases and J by 2 bases, with 16 bases left in between.

This rearrangement joins TRBV2 to TRBJ1-2; a possible D gene is TRBD1 (6 bases). CDR1 and CDR2 (germline): SNHLY, FYNNEI. The CDR3 runs to 13 residues. V was pared by 4 bases and J by 6 bases, with 12 bases between. The CDR3 DNA reads as TGTGCCAGCAGTGTCGGACAGTTTAATGGCTACACCTTC. Amino acids: CASSVGQFNGYTF.

V is TRBV10-2 and J is TRBJ2-7; TRBD1 might be the D (5 bases). The V and J ends lost 5 bases and 6 bases respectively, with 11 bases between them. The CDR3 runs 12 residues. Germline CDR1 WSHSY, CDR2 SAAADI. The CDR3, as DNA: TGCGCCAGCAGTTCGGACAAGGTCGAGCAGTACTTC. This sequence encodes CASSSDKVEQYF.

With respect to this clone: This sample also contains other DNA sequences that code for the same CDR3. The gene calls are TRBV10-3 and TRBJ2-7, with D tentatively TRBD2 (5 bases). The germline V gene has CDR1 ENHRY and CDR2 SYGVKD. V dropped 5 bases and J dropped 2 bases, with 7 bases sitting between them. The CDR3 is 12 amino acids. The CDR3 here is CAISPGTYEQYF. CDR3 bases: TGTGCCATCAGTCCGGGAACCTACGAGCAGTACTTC.

The rearrangement joins TRBV19 to TRBJ2-3; D may be TRBD2 (6 bases). CDR1 and CDR2 (germline): LNHDA, SQIVND (reference sequence). The CDR3 is 15 amino acids. Trimming shortened V by 2 bases and J by 6 bases, and 15 bases separated the two germline ends. CDR3 sequence reads: CASSISSSGGDTQYF. The CDR3 nucleotides read TGTGCCAGTAGTATATCTAGTAGCGGTGGCGATACGCAGTATTTT.

This chain uses TRBV9 with TRBJ2-7; D not resolved. Between the trimmed V and J ends, which lost 0 bases and 3 bases, there was a span of 10 bases. Germline CDR1 SGDLS, CDR2 YYNGEE. CDR3 length: 14 residues. The CDR3 region has the DNA TGTGCCAGCAGCGTAGATCCGAACCGCTACGAGCAGTACTTC. Encoded protein: CASSVDPNRYEQYF.

The chain uses TRBV18 and TRBJ1-4, with D tentatively TRBD1 (6 bases). The CDR3 is 15 residues long. V was shortened by 3 bases and J by 3 bases, with 11 bases between the two germline ends. Looked up from germline, CDR1 is KGHSH and CDR2 is LQKENI. The CDR3 loop reads CASSPAGGSNEKLFF. The CDR3 nucleotides read TGTGCCAGCTCACCGGCCGGGGGCTCTAATGAAAAACTGTTTTTT.

As concerns this clone: Distinct nucleotide sequences in the sample also encode this CDR3. The V gene is TRBV9, the J gene TRBJ2-2; TRBD2 agrees at 12 bases. The V gene's germline CDR1 is SGDLS and CDR2 YYNGEE. The CDR3 has 16 amino acids. The V and J ends lost 4 bases and 4 bases, in that order; junction bases with no gene match: 5. The DNA of the CDR3 is TGTGCCAGCAGCCTAGCGGGAGGGCCCAGCACCGGGGAGCTGTTTTTT. Amino acids: CASSLAGGPSTGELFF.

This chain links TRBV5-6 with TRBJ2-3; D perhaps matches TRBD2 (5 bases). CDR1 and CDR2 from the germline V gene are SGHDT and YYEEEE. The length of the CDR3 is 13 residues. Trimming pared 2 bases from V and 4 bases from J, leaving 8 bases between. CDR3 amino acids: CASSFGGADTQYF. The CDR3 nucleotides read TGTGCCAGCAGCTTCGGAGGCGCAGATACGCAGTATTTT.